The sequence of this T cell receptor (beta chain) was determined in a study of graft-versus-host responses after intestinal transplantation. Study as a whole: As for transplant type, recipients had multivisceral, liver-intestinal, or isolated intestinal grafts. Among the recipients, all got anti-thymocyte globulin induction and then tacrolimus and steroids for about 3 years. The study, taken as a whole, reports: In recipient marrow, GvH clones were found, and some appeared first in ileum or blood.

A note on this clone: What it recognizes is unknown.

Clones were read by immunoSEQ multiplex PCR, and TCRdb kept only the in-frame ones, dropping some. The table shows about 81,000 clones, with roughly 90% occurring only once. Per germline, CDR1 MNHEY and CDR2 SVGAGI. V gave up 8 bases and J gave up 3 bases; unmatched junction bases: 6. The CDR3 totals 15 residues. The receptor was derived from a human donor who was the organ donor for an intestinal transplant. The chain has TRBV6-5 and TRBJ2-2, with 10 bases lining up with TRBD2. Sequencing was performed on unstimulated CD4+ T cells sorted from spleen or lymph node cells, taken before transplant. The CDR3 nucleotides are TGTGCCAGCCTCGCTAGCGGGAGCCACACCGGGGAGCTGTTTTTT. This sequence encodes CASLASGSHTGELFF.